The T cell receptor beta chain described here comes from a study of cytomegalovirus exposure and HLA in healthy donors. The CDR3 spans 17 residues. The V gene's germline CDR1 is SGHDT and CDR2 YYEEEE. Trimming removed 6 bases from V and 7 bases from J; junction bases left unmatched: 17. Study results and limitations: When analyzed later, the rates of TCR association showed variation by HLA locus, with DRB1 the most and HLA-C the fewest.

In the PCR, 60 Vbeta and 13 Jbeta primers were used. Generated by immunoSEQ multiplex PCR, the TCRdb table keeps only in-frame clones and is missing some. The top ten clones hold 0.7% to 0.95% of a sample with about 190,000 clones, approximately 78% of them seen once. Of note for this clone: Its antigen is currently unknown. Because the CDR3 is missing its conserved closing phenylalanine or tryptophan, this is likely a read error.

The rearrangement joins TRBV5-6 to TRBJ1-4, with 8 nucleotides matching TRBD1. Sequencing was performed on PBMCs. This clonotype was obtained from a woman aged 18-29 years in good health and CMV-seronegative. The CDR3 loop reads CASTKGAGGPTLEKLFL. CDR3 nucleotides: TGTGCCAGCACCAAGGGGGCAGGGGGCCCCACGCTTGAAAAACTGTTTCTT.